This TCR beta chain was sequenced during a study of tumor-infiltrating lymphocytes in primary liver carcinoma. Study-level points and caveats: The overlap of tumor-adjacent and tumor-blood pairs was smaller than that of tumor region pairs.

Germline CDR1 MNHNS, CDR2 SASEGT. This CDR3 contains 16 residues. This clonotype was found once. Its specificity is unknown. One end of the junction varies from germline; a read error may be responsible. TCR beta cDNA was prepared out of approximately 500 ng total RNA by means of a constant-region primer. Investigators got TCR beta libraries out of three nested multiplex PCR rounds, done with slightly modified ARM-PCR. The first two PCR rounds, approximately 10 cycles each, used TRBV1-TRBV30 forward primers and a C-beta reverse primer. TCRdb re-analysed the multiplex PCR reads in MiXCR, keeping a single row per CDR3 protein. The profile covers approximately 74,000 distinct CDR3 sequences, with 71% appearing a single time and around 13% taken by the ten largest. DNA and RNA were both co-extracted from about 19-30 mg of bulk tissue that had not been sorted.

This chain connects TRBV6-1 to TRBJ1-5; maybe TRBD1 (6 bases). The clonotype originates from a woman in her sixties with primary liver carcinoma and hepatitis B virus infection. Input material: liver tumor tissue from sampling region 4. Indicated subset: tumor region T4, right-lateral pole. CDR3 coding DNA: TGTGCCGGCAGACACAGGGCTCAAAGGGCTGATCAGCCCCTGCATTTT. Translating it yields CAGRHRAQRADQPLHF.